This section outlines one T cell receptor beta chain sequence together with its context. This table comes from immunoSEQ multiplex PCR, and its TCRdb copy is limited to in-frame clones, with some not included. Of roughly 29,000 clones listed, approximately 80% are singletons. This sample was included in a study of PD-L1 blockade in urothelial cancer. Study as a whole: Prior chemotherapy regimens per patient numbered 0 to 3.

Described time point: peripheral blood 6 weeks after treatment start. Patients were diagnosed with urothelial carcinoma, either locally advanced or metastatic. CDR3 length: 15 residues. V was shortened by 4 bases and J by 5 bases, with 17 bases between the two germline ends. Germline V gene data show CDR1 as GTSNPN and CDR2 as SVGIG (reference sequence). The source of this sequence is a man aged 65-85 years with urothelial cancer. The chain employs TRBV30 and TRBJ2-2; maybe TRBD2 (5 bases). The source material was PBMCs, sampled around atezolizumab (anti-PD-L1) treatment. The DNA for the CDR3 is TGTGCCTGGACCCCTGACTATTACGTTACCGGGGAGCTGTTTTTT. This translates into CAWTPDYYVTGELFF.